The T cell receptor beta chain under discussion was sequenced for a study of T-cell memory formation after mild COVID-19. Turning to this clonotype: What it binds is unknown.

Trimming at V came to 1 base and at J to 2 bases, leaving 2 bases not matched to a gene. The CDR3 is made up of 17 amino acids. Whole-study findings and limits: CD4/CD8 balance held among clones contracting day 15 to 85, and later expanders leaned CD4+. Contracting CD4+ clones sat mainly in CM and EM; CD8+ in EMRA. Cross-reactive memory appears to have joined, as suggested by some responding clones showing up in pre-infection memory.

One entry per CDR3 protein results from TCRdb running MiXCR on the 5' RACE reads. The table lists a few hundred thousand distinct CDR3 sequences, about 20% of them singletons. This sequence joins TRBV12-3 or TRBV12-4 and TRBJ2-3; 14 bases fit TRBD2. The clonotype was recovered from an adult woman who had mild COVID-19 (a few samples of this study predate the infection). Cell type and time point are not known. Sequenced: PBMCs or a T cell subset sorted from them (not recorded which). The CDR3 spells CASSLGTSGRSTDTQYF. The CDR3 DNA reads TGTGCCAGCAGTTTAGGGACTAGCGGGAGGTCCACAGATACGCAGTATTTT.